Listed below are T cell receptor beta chains from one sample, sequenced in a study of blood T cell repertoires in COVID-19. TCRdb keeps only in-frame clones here, not all; method: immunoSEQ multiplex PCR. Of fewer than 400,000 clones detected, just under 90% appear once; the ten largest clones hold approximately 1.8%. Source material: peripheral blood. The receptor set was obtained from a woman aged 25 to 39 with COVID-19, enrolled during active disease. CDR3s include the opening cysteine and the closing phenylalanine or tryptophan. Fields, in order: D gene, V gene, CDR3 length, clone size, J gene, CDR3 protein, CDR3 DNA. The D gene is left open where the match is weak. The size entry is marked missing in some rows and otherwise reads once, few, many or a size class.

d_call: -
v_call: TRBV5-6
cdr3_length: 12
clone_size: -
j_call: TRBJ1-1
cdr3_aa: CASSLSGAEAFF
cdr3_nt: TGTGCCAGCAGCTTATCAGGTGCTGAAGCTTTCTTT

d_call: -
v_call: TRBV7-6
cdr3_length: 15
clone_size: -
j_call: TRBJ2-2
cdr3_aa: CASSLVESNTGELFF
cdr3_nt: TGTGCCAGCAGCTTAGTGGAGTCGAACACCGGGGAGCTGTTTTTT

d_call: -
v_call: TRBV14
cdr3_length: 13
clone_size: -
j_call: TRBJ2-1
cdr3_aa: CASSQAAGVEQFF
cdr3_nt: TGTGCCAGCAGCCAAGCAGCAGGGGTAGAGCAGTTCTTC

d_call: -
v_call: TRBV7-8
cdr3_length: 13
clone_size: -
j_call: TRBJ1-2
cdr3_aa: CASSSGVNYGYTF
cdr3_nt: TGTGCCAGCAGCTCCGGGGTTAACTATGGCTACACCTTC

d_call: TRBD1
v_call: TRBV7-8
cdr3_length: 16
clone_size: -
j_call: TRBJ1-3
cdr3_aa: CASSLDKTGTGNTIYF
cdr3_nt: TGTGCCAGCAGCTTAGATAAGACAGGGACTGGAAACACCATATATTTT

d_call: TRBD2
v_call: TRBV9
cdr3_length: 16
clone_size: few
j_call: TRBJ2-7
cdr3_aa: CASSVGASGVSYEQYF
cdr3_nt: TGTGCCAGCAGCGTAGGTGCTAGCGGGGTCTCCTACGAGCAGTACTTC

d_call: -
v_call: TRBV19
cdr3_length: 15
clone_size: few
j_call: TRBJ1-5
cdr3_aa: CASSGQIGGNQPQHF
cdr3_nt: TGTGCCAGTAGTGGACAAATTGGGGGCAATCAGCCCCAGCATTTT

d_call: TRBD1
v_call: TRBV6-1
cdr3_length: 16
clone_size: -
j_call: TRBJ2-1
cdr3_aa: CASSGTDRGNYNEQFF
cdr3_nt: TGTGCCAGCAGTGGAACGGACAGGGGGAACTACAATGAGCAGTTCTTC

d_call: -
v_call: TRBV13
cdr3_length: 15
clone_size: -
j_call: TRBJ2-3
cdr3_aa: CASSLGGGLADTQYF
cdr3_nt: TGTGCCAGCAGCTTAGGGGGCGGGTTGGCAGATACGCAGTATTTT

d_call: TRBD1
v_call: TRBV6-1
cdr3_length: 16
clone_size: -
j_call: TRBJ1-3
cdr3_aa: CASSGRQGKKENTIYF
cdr3_nt: TGTGCCAGCAGTGGCCGACAGGGGAAGAAGGAAAACACCATATATTTT

d_call: -
v_call: TRBV11-1
cdr3_length: 14
clone_size: -
j_call: TRBJ2-5
cdr3_aa: CASSQRTDQETQYF
cdr3_nt: TGTGCCAGCAGCCAGCGGACAGATCAAGAGACCCAGTACTTC

d_call: TRBD1
v_call: TRBV29-1
cdr3_length: 14
clone_size: -
j_call: TRBJ1-2
cdr3_aa: CSVRRQGGIRGYTF
cdr3_nt: TGCAGCGTTCGACGACAGGGAGGTATTAGGGGCTACACCTTC

d_call: TRBD1
v_call: TRBV10-1
cdr3_length: 13
clone_size: few
j_call: TRBJ1-2
cdr3_aa: CASPGRGNYGYTF
cdr3_nt: TGCGCCAGTCCGGGCAGGGGGAACTATGGCTACACCTTC

d_call: -
v_call: TRBV27
cdr3_length: 15
clone_size: -
j_call: TRBJ2-1
cdr3_aa: CASSRRGADYNEQFF
cdr3_nt: TGTGCCAGCTCGAGACGGGGGGCCGACTACAATGAGCAGTTCTTC

d_call: -
v_call: TRBV2
cdr3_length: 14
clone_size: -
j_call: TRBJ2-2
cdr3_aa: CASSEGQSTGELFF
cdr3_nt: TGTGCCAGCAGTGAAGGACAGTCTACCGGGGAGCTGTTTTTT

d_call: TRBD1
v_call: TRBV10-3
cdr3_length: 17
clone_size: -
j_call: TRBJ2-1
cdr3_aa: CAISINEGQGRKGEQFF
cdr3_nt: TGTGCCATCAGTATCAATGAAGGACAGGGGCGTAAAGGAGAGCAGTTCTTC

d_call: TRBD1
v_call: TRBV7-3
cdr3_length: 14
clone_size: -
j_call: TRBJ2-1
cdr3_aa: CASSKTGGGSEQFF
cdr3_nt: TGTGCCAGCAGCAAAACAGGGGGTGGGTCTGAGCAGTTCTTC

d_call: TRBD1
v_call: TRBV30
cdr3_length: 15
clone_size: -
j_call: TRBJ2-2
cdr3_aa: CAWSRGTGGTGELFF
cdr3_nt: TGTGCCTGGAGCCGCGGGACAGGGGGCACCGGGGAGCTGTTTTTT

d_call: -
v_call: TRBV27
cdr3_length: 13
clone_size: -
j_call: TRBJ1-2
cdr3_aa: CASSFQGNYGYTF
cdr3_nt: TGTGCCAGCAGTTTCCAGGGTAACTATGGCTACACCTTC

d_call: -
v_call: TRBV7-2
cdr3_length: 17
clone_size: -
j_call: TRBJ2-1
cdr3_aa: CASSFYSGTVSYNEQFF
cdr3_nt: TGTGCCAGCAGCTTTTATTCGGGAACGGTTTCCTACAATGAGCAGTTCTTC

d_call: -
v_call: TRBV4-1
cdr3_length: 15
clone_size: many
j_call: TRBJ2-1
cdr3_aa: CASSQGAASYNEQFF
cdr3_nt: TGCGCCAGCAGCCAAGGGGCAGCATCTTACAATGAGCAGTTCTTC

d_call: -
v_call: TRBV2
cdr3_length: 13
clone_size: few
j_call: TRBJ1-1
cdr3_aa: CASGLQPNTEAFF
cdr3_nt: TGTGCCAGCGGGCTCCAACCGAACACTGAAGCTTTCTTT

d_call: TRBD1
v_call: TRBV29-1
cdr3_length: 14
clone_size: -
j_call: TRBJ2-5
cdr3_aa: CSVEGQGGTETQYF
cdr3_nt: TGCAGCGTGGAGGGACAGGGTGGGACCGAGACCCAGTACTTC

d_call: -
v_call: TRBV6-8
cdr3_length: 15
clone_size: -
j_call: TRBJ1-4
cdr3_aa: CASGQYVATNEKLFF
cdr3_nt: TGTGCCAGCGGTCAGTACGTTGCAACTAATGAAAAACTGTTTTTT

d_call: -
v_call: TRBV2
cdr3_length: 14
clone_size: -
j_call: TRBJ2-1
cdr3_aa: CASNPTTVGNEQFF
cdr3_nt: TGTGCCAGTAACCCTACTACCGTGGGCAATGAGCAGTTCTTC

d_call: -
v_call: TRBV5-1
cdr3_length: 15
clone_size: -
j_call: TRBJ1-1
cdr3_aa: CASSLEQGRITEAFF
cdr3_nt: TGCGCCAGCAGCTTGGAGCAGGGTCGGATCACTGAAGCTTTCTTT

d_call: -
v_call: TRBV3-1/TRBV3-2
cdr3_length: 17
clone_size: -
j_call: TRBJ1-4
cdr3_aa: CASSQTWEEVTNEKLFF
cdr3_nt: TGTGCCAGCAGCCAAACATGGGAGGAGGTAACTAATGAAAAACTGTTTTTT

d_call: -
v_call: TRBV3-1/TRBV3-2
cdr3_length: 13
clone_size: few
j_call: TRBJ1-2
cdr3_aa: CASSRTDHYGYTF
cdr3_nt: TGTGCCAGCAGCCGTACAGACCACTATGGCTACACCTTC

d_call: TRBD1
v_call: TRBV7-9
cdr3_length: 14
clone_size: -
j_call: TRBJ1-1
cdr3_aa: CASSLQGADTEAFF
cdr3_nt: TGTGCCAGCAGCTTACAGGGGGCAGACACTGAAGCTTTCTTT

d_call: -
v_call: TRBV2
cdr3_length: 13
clone_size: -
j_call: TRBJ2-4
cdr3_aa: CASSVDSSGIQYF
cdr3_nt: TGTGCCAGCAGTGTTGATAGTTCCGGCATTCAGTACTTC

d_call: TRBD2
v_call: TRBV2
cdr3_length: 14
clone_size: -
j_call: TRBJ2-5
cdr3_aa: CASSGGGAGETQYF
cdr3_nt: TGTGCCAGCAGCGGCGGGGGGGCCGGGGAGACCCAGTACTTC

d_call: -
v_call: TRBV4-1
cdr3_length: 16
clone_size: -
j_call: TRBJ1-4
cdr3_aa: CASSQATGVRVEKLFF
cdr3_nt: TGCGCCAGCAGCCAAGCGACTGGAGTCAGGGTAGAAAAACTGTTTTTT

d_call: TRBD1
v_call: TRBV4-3
cdr3_length: 15
clone_size: -
j_call: TRBJ1-1
cdr3_aa: CASSQDRRGFAEAFF
cdr3_nt: TGCGCCAGCAGCCAAGACCGCAGGGGGTTCGCTGAAGCTTTCTTT

d_call: -
v_call: TRBV24-1
cdr3_length: 13
clone_size: -
j_call: TRBJ1-2
cdr3_aa: CATSDLFGAGYTF
cdr3_nt: TGTGCCACCAGTGATTTATTCGGAGCTGGCTACACCTTC

d_call: -
v_call: TRBV2
cdr3_length: 11
clone_size: -
j_call: TRBJ1-4
cdr3_aa: CASRSDEKLFF
cdr3_nt: TGTGCCAGCAGATCTGATGAAAAACTGTTTTTT

d_call: TRBD1
v_call: TRBV11-3
cdr3_length: 15
clone_size: -
j_call: TRBJ2-3
cdr3_aa: CASSLGQLSTDTQYF
cdr3_nt: TGTGCCAGCAGCTTGGGACAGTTGAGTACAGATACGCAGTATTTT

d_call: -
v_call: TRBV27
cdr3_length: 15
clone_size: once
j_call: TRBJ1-6
cdr3_aa: CASSLNPGFNSPLHF
cdr3_nt: TGTGCCAGCAGTTTAAATCCGGGTTTCAATTCACCCCTCCACTTT

d_call: -
v_call: TRBV5-6
cdr3_length: 15
clone_size: -
j_call: TRBJ1-3
cdr3_aa: CASSFFDRPGNTIYF
cdr3_nt: TGTGCCAGCAGTTTCTTTGACAGACCTGGAAACACCATATATTTT

d_call: TRBD1
v_call: TRBV5-1
cdr3_length: 14
clone_size: -
j_call: TRBJ2-7
cdr3_aa: CASSSGGQGAEQYF
cdr3_nt: TGCGCCAGCAGCTCCGGAGGACAGGGGGCCGAGCAGTACTTC

d_call: -
v_call: TRBV6-5
cdr3_length: 13
clone_size: -
j_call: TRBJ1-2
cdr3_aa: CASSYSGTYGYTF
cdr3_nt: TGTGCCAGCAGTTACTCGGGCACCTATGGCTACACCTTC

d_call: TRBD1
v_call: TRBV6-5
cdr3_length: 15
clone_size: -
j_call: TRBJ1-6
cdr3_aa: CASSLRDRGNSPLHF
cdr3_nt: TGTGCCAGCAGCTTAAGGGACAGGGGTAATTCACCCCTCCACTTT

d_call: TRBD1
v_call: TRBV4-1
cdr3_length: 15
clone_size: -
j_call: TRBJ2-1
cdr3_aa: CASSRGTGAVHEQFF
cdr3_nt: TGCGCCAGCAGCCGAGGGACAGGGGCGGTCCATGAGCAGTTCTTC

d_call: -
v_call: TRBV6-5
cdr3_length: 14
clone_size: -
j_call: TRBJ1-4
cdr3_aa: CASSYSEGGEKLFF
cdr3_nt: TGTGCCAGCAGTTACTCCGAGGGAGGTGAAAAACTGTTTTTT

d_call: -
v_call: TRBV7-2
cdr3_length: 13
clone_size: -
j_call: TRBJ1-1
cdr3_aa: CASSEDRNTEAFF
cdr3_nt: TGTGCCAGCAGCGAGGACAGGAACACTGAAGCTTTCTTT

d_call: -
v_call: TRBV7-9
cdr3_length: 14
clone_size: -
j_call: TRBJ2-2
cdr3_aa: CASSLLALTGELFF
cdr3_nt: TGTGCCAGCAGCTTGTTAGCCCTAACCGGGGAGCTGTTTTTT

d_call: -
v_call: TRBV30
cdr3_length: 14
clone_size: -
j_call: TRBJ1-2
cdr3_aa: CAWNGGRANYGYTF
cdr3_nt: TGTGCCTGGAATGGCGGCAGGGCCAACTATGGCTACACCTTC

d_call: TRBD1
v_call: TRBV5-6
cdr3_length: 16
clone_size: -
j_call: TRBJ1-6
cdr3_aa: CASSPRQGGYNSPLHF
cdr3_nt: TGTGCCAGCAGCCCACGACAGGGGGGATATAATTCACCCCTCCACTTT

d_call: -
v_call: TRBV19
cdr3_length: 13
clone_size: -
j_call: TRBJ1-5
cdr3_aa: CASSEASNQPQHF
cdr3_nt: TGTGCCAGTAGTGAGGCTTCCAATCAGCCCCAGCATTTT

d_call: -
v_call: TRBV4-3
cdr3_length: 14
clone_size: -
j_call: TRBJ2-3
cdr3_aa: CASSQEGLRQTQYF
cdr3_nt: TGCGCCAGCAGCCAAGAAGGCCTGAGGCAGACGCAGTATTTT

d_call: -
v_call: TRBV6-2/TRBV6-3
cdr3_length: 12
clone_size: -
j_call: TRBJ2-3
cdr3_aa: CASSYSPGTQYF
cdr3_nt: TGTGCCAGCAGTTACTCTCCCGGTACGCAGTATTTT

d_call: TRBD2
v_call: TRBV5-6
cdr3_length: 15
clone_size: -
j_call: TRBJ2-1
cdr3_aa: CASSRTSGGHNEQFF
cdr3_nt: TGTGCCAGCAGCCGGACTAGCGGGGGGCACAATGAGCAGTTCTTC

d_call: -
v_call: TRBV15
cdr3_length: 14
clone_size: -
j_call: TRBJ1-2
cdr3_aa: CATSRDRVGYGYTF
cdr3_nt: TGTGCCACCAGCAGAGACAGGGTGGGCTATGGCTACACCTTC

d_call: TRBD2
v_call: TRBV18
cdr3_length: 20
clone_size: -
j_call: TRBJ2-1
cdr3_aa: CASSPPGLAGGKSSYNEQFF
cdr3_nt: TGTGCCAGCTCACCACCGGGACTAGCGGGGGGCAAGAGCTCCTACAATGAGCAGTTCTTC

d_call: -
v_call: TRBV29-1
cdr3_length: 13
clone_size: -
j_call: TRBJ2-7
cdr3_aa: CSVADTASYEQYF
cdr3_nt: TGCAGCGTTGCCGACACAGCTTCCTACGAGCAGTACTTC